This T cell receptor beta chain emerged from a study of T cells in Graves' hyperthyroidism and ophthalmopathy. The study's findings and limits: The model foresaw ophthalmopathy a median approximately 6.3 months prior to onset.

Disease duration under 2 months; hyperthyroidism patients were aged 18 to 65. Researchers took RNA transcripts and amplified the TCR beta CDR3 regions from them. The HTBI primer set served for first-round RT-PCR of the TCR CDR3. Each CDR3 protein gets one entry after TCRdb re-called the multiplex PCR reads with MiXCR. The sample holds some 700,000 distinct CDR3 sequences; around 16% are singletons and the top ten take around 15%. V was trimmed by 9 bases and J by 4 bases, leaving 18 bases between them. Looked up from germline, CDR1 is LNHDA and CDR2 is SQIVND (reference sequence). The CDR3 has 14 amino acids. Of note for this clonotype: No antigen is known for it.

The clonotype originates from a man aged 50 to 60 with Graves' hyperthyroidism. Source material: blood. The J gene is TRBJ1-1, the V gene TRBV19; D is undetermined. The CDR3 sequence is CASSLEGWATEAFF. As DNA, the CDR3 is TGTGCCAGCAGCTTAGAGGGTTGGGCCACTGAAGCTTTCTTT.